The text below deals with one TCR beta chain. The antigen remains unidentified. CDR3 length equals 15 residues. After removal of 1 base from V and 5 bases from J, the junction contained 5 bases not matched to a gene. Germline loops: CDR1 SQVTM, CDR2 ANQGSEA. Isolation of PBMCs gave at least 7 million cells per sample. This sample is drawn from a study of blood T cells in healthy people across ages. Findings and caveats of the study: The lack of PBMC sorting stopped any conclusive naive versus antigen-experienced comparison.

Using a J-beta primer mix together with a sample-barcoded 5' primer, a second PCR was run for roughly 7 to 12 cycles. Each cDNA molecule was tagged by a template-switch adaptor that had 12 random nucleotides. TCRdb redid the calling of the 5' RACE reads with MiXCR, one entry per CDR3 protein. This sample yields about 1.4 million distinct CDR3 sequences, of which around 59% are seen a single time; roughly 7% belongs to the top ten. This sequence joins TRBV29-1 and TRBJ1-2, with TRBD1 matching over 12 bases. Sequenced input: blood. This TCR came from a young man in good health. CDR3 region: CSVEAAGQGAYGYTF. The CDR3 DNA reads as TGCAGCGTTGAAGCTGCGGGACAGGGGGCTTATGGCTACACCTTC.